The T cell receptor beta chain under discussion was sequenced for a study of cytomegalovirus exposure and HLA in healthy donors. Points from the study as a whole: As was reported, the HLA-A and HLA-B alleles of most subjects were accurately predicted from TCR beta sequences. Among TCR sequences, most were rare, though some public TCRs appeared in many donors. Later analysis demonstrated an association between a missense DCLRE1C variant and TCR beta V- and J-gene trimming.

V lost 6 bases and J lost 5, with 11 bases in between. The CDR3 is 13 amino acids. Germline V gene data show CDR1 as MNHNY and CDR2 as SVGAGI (reference sequence). A word on this clone: Its target is not known.

The PCR made use of 60 Vbeta and 13 Jbeta primers. This table comes from immunoSEQ multiplex PCR, and its TCRdb copy is limited to in-frame clones, with some not included. The sample holds 160,000 or so clones; around 82% are singletons and the top ten take about 6.4%. The source is a woman aged 50 to 65 in good health and CMV-seropositive. The sample taken for sequencing was PBMCs. This chain joins TRBV6-6 and TRBJ1-5; D remains ambiguous. The CDR3 DNA reads TGTGCCAGCAGCCGGGGTGGGGATCAGCCCCAGCATTTT. It yields the protein CASSRGGDQPQHF.